Listed below are T cell receptor beta chains from one sample, sequenced in a study of shared clonotypes between healthy human individuals. TCRdb keeps only in-frame clones here, not all; method: immunoSEQ multiplex PCR. The sample includes about 2 million clones, approximately 94% seen only once; the top ten take approximately 1.2%. The sequenced material came from naive CD8+ T cells sorted from blood. These receptors all stem from a man between 18 and 35 years old in good health. Each CDR3 is given with its conserved first and last residue. A D gene is named only where the DNA matches it firmly. Clone size is not always given. Where it is, it says once, few, many or a class for expanded clones.

d_gene	v_gene	j_gene	abundance	CDR3nt	CDR3aa
.	TRBV4-1	TRBJ2-5	.	TGCGCCAGCAGCCATGTACAGGTGGAGACCCAGTACTTC	CASSHVQVETQYF
.	TRBV19	TRBJ2-6	.	TGTGCCAGTAGTTCTGGGGGACTCGGGGCCAACGTCCTGACTTTC	CASSSGGLGANVLTF
.	TRBV29-1	TRBJ2-1	once	TGCAGCGGAACAGGGAGCTCCTACAATGAGCAGTTCTTC	CSGTGSSYNEQFF
.	TRBV7-9	TRBJ1-2	.	TGTGCCAGCAGCCTGGGTCGGGGGGATGGCTACACCTTC	CASSLGRGDGYTF
.	TRBV6-1	TRBJ1-2	.	TGTGCCAGCAGTGAAGGAGTAGGGTACGGCTACACCTTC	CASSEGVGYGYTF
.	TRBV19	TRBJ1-1	.	TGTGCCAGTAGTATACGGGCATCTAACACTGAAGCTTTCTTT	CASSIRASNTEAFF
.	TRBV25-1	TRBJ2-7	.	TGTGCCAGCAGTGATTGGTCGCGGTACGAGCAGTACTTC	CASSDWSRYEQYF
TRBD1	TRBV27	TRBJ1-6	.	TGTGCCAGCAGTTTCGGACAGGGTGGGTCACCCCTCCACTTT	CASSFGQGGSPLHF
.	TRBV30	TRBJ2-5	.	TGTGCCTGGAGTGTAATGCACTTAGAGACCCAGTACTTC	CAWSVMHLETQYF
TRBD2	TRBV7-2	TRBJ2-5	.	TGTGCCATCAAAATACTAGCGGGCTTACAAGAGACCCAGTACTTC	CAIKILAGLQETQYF
TRBD2	TRBV5-4	TRBJ2-7	.	TGTGCCAGCAGCTTTGCGGGAGGAGGTTCCGAGCAGTACTTC	CASSFAGGGSEQYF
TRBD1	TRBV7-8	TRBJ2-7	.	TGTGCCAGCAGCTTAGTAGGGACAGGGCCCCTCTCCGAGCAGTACTTC	CASSLVGTGPLSEQYF
.	TRBV18	TRBJ1-2	.	TGTGCCAGCTCACCATGGGCAGGTATGGGCTACACCTTC	CASSPWAGMGYTF
.	TRBV9	TRBJ2-2	.	TGTGCCAGCAGCGTGGCTGGACAGACCCTAAACACCGGGGAGCTGTTTTTT	CASSVAGQTLNTGELFF
.	TRBV30	TRBJ2-7	.	TGTGCCTGGAGTGTGAGTACGGGGAATTACGAGCAGTACTTC	CAWSVSTGNYEQYF
.	TRBV10-1	TRBJ1-1	.	TGCGCCAGCAGTGCAGGAGGCACTGAAGCTTTCTTT	CASSAGGTEAFF
.	TRBV19	TRBJ1-3	once	TGTGCCAGTAGCCACGACTTTGGTGGAAACACCATATATTTT	CASSHDFGGNTIYF
TRBD1	TRBV19	TRBJ2-7	.	TGTGCCAGTAGTCCCTGGACAGGTTCCTCCTACGAGCAGTACTTC	CASSPWTGSSYEQYF
TRBD1	TRBV4-1	TRBJ1-6	.	TGCGCCAGCAGCCAAGGGCAGGGGGCGAATTCACCCCTCCACTTT	CASSQGQGANSPLHF
.	TRBV7-9	TRBJ2-1	.	TGTGCCAGCAGCCACCTCTACAATGAGCAGTTCTTC	CASSHLYNEQFF
TRBD1	TRBV6-5	TRBJ2-3	.	TGTGCCAGCAGGCCCACGACAGGGGCAGATACGCAGTATTTT	CASRPTTGADTQYF
TRBD1	TRBV27	TRBJ2-7	.	TGTGCCAGCAGTCCGGGACAGCCGATCTACGAGCAGTACTTC	CASSPGQPIYEQYF
.	TRBV19	TRBJ1-2	.	TGTGCTGGCGGCAGGGGAGGCTATGGCTACACCTTC	CAGGRGGYGYTF
TRBD1	TRBV7-9	TRBJ1-2	once	TGTGCCAGCAGCTTAGGAGGGGGACAGGGTAATGGCTACACCTTC	CASSLGGGQGNGYTF
TRBD2	TRBV4-1	TRBJ2-1	.	TGCGCCAGCAGCCAAGATCTCCCGACTAGCAGGCACTACAATGAGCAGTTCTTC	CASSQDLPTSRHYNEQFF
.	TRBV6-5	TRBJ1-1	.	TGTGCCAGCAGTACTTCCGGGGCAGGGAACACTGAAGCTTTCTTT	CASSTSGAGNTEAFF
.	TRBV7-2	TRBJ1-1	.	TGTGCCAGCAGTTGGGGAGCGAACACTGAAGCTTTCTTT	CASSWGANTEAFF
TRBD1	TRBV6-5	TRBJ2-7	.	TGTGCCAGCAGTTCGGGACAGGGCTATAGCGAGCAGTACTTC	CASSSGQGYSEQYF
TRBD1	TRBV27	TRBJ1-1	.	TGTGCCAGCAGTCTCCGGGACAGGAATAATGAAGCTTTCTTT	CASSLRDRNNEAFF
TRBD1	TRBV2	TRBJ2-1	.	TGTGCCAGCACTCAGGGGGCTACCTACAATGAGCAGTTCTTC	CASTQGATYNEQFF
.	TRBV29-1	TRBJ2-2	.	TGCAGCGTTGAGCTAGCCCGGGGCACCGGGGAGCTGTTTTTT	CSVELARGTGELFF
.	TRBV4-1	TRBJ2-7	.	TGCGCCAGCAGCCAAGATCCGGCGGGGACATCCTACGAGCAGTACTTC	CASSQDPAGTSYEQYF
TRBD1	TRBV29-1	TRBJ1-4	.	TGCAGCGTTTTGACCCCTGACAGGGGAGCGACTGAAAAACTGTTTTTT	CSVLTPDRGATEKLFF
.	TRBV7-9	TRBJ2-7	.	TGTGCCAGCAGCTTAGGGCAGGACTACGAGCAGTACTTC	CASSLGQDYEQYF
TRBD2	TRBV15	TRBJ2-7	.	TGTGCCACCAGCAGAACTAGCGAGCACTACGAGCAGTACTTC	CATSRTSEHYEQYF
.	TRBV5-6	TRBJ1-3	.	TGTGCCAGCAGCCGAATGTCTAAGGCGGGAAACACCATATATTTT	CASSRMSKAGNTIYF
TRBD2	TRBV4-1	TRBJ2-1	.	TGCGCCAGCAGCCCGGGGACTAGCGGGAGCGATGAGCAGTTCTTC	CASSPGTSGSDEQFF
.	TRBV27	TRBJ1-4	.	TGTGCCAGCAGTTTTCTACACCTTGGGGAACTGTTTTTT	CASSFLHLGELFF
.	TRBV5-1	TRBJ2-2	.	TGCGCCAGCAGCTTGGCCTCGGGGAACACCGGGGAGCTGTTTTTT	CASSLASGNTGELFF
.	TRBV9	TRBJ2-5	.	TGTGCCAGCAGCGTAGATGGGCAGGAGACCCAGTACTTC	CASSVDGQETQYF
TRBD1	TRBV2	TRBJ1-1	.	TGTGCCAGCAGTGAAAGGGGGCCAGGCACTGAAGCTTTCTTT	CASSERGPGTEAFF
.	TRBV27	TRBJ1-2	.	TGTGCCAGCATGTGGGGCGCAGGGGCTAACTATGGCTACACCTTC	CASMWGAGANYGYTF
.	TRBV7-8	TRBJ1-2	.	TGTGCCAGCAGCTCAACTAGAGAGGGCTACACCTTC	CASSSTREGYTF